This T cell receptor beta chain was recovered during a study of CD8 T cells in ankylosing spondylitis. Trimming at V came to 2 bases and at J to 0 bases, leaving 6 bases not matched to a gene. The CDR3 length is 17 residues. The germline gives CDR1 DFQATT, CDR2 SNEGSKA (reference sequence). TCRdb independently ran MiXCR on the 5' RACE reads; one entry per CDR3 protein. The data contain some 250,000 distinct CDR3 sequences, about 24% of them singletons. The study, taken as a whole, reports: Existing reports had already noted some motif variants in reactive arthritis synovial fluid and blood. Several highly homologous variants made up a TCR beta motif that seemed to typify ankylosing spondylitis blood.

In this sample, this clonotype turned up a few times. The antigen is not known. The sequence was collected from a male donor with ankylosing spondylitis or in good health (not recorded which). Sequencing was performed on blood, either unsorted or a sorted T cell fraction (not recorded which). The V call is TRBV20-1, the J call TRBJ2-6; 8 bases map to TRBD2. The CDR3 DNA sequence: TGCAGTGCTAGAAGGGCGGGGGGTCGCTCTGGGGCCAACGTCCTGACTTTC. It yields the protein CSARRAGGRSGANVLTF.